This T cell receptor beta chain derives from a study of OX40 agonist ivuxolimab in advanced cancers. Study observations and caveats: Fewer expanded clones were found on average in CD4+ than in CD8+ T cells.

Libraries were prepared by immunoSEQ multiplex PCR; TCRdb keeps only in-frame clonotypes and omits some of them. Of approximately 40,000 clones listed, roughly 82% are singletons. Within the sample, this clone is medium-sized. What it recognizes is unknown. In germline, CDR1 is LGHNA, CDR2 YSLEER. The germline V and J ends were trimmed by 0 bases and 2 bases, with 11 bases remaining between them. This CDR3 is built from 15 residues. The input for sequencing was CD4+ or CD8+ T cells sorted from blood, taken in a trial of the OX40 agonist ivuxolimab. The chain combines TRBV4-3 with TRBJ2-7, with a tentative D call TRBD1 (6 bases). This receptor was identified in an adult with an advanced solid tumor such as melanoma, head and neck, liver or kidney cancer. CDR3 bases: TGCGCCAGCAGCCAAGACCCAGGGACAACCTACGAGCAGTACTTC. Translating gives CASSQDPGTTYEQYF.